One sample yielded the 22 T cell receptor beta chains listed below, sequenced in a study of blood T cell repertoires in COVID-19 (dated by TCRdb to about 2020). Libraries were prepared through the immunoSEQ multiplex PCR assay. TCRdb mirrors the immuneACCESS table, restricted to in-frame sequences. Some clones are absent from its copies; in checked studies, under half trace to an unresolved V gene, and the reason for the others is unknown. The sample records fewer than 250,000 clones, 88% of which are singletons. The ten most abundant clones make up roughly 1.7% of the sample. The specimen sequenced was peripheral blood. These receptors originate from a man between 65 and 85 years old with acute or convalescent COVID-19.

This sequence joins TRBV18 and TRBJ1-1, with D perhaps TRBD1 (6 bases). Germline V lookup: CDR1 KGHSH, CDR2 LQKENI. Trimming cost V 3 bases and J 5 bases, with 16 bases left between them. There are 15 residues in the CDR3. CDR3 protein: CASSPDQGIGTEAFF. For the CDR3, the DNA is TGTGCCAGCTCACCCGACCAGGGGATAGGGACTGAAGCTTTCTTT.

The chain uses TRBV3-1 (or the pseudogene TRBV3-2) and TRBJ2-7; 7 bases agree with TRBD2. Germline CDR1 LGHDT, CDR2 YNNKEL (reference sequence). This CDR3 region has 12 residues. V shed 4 bases, J shed 7 bases, and the junction held 4 bases outside the gene matches. The CDR3 DNA is TGTGCCAGCAGCCTCGGACTAGTGGAGCAGTACTTC. Encoded protein: CASSLGLVEQYF.

The chain is built from TRBV9 and TRBJ2-6; D unclear. The CDR3 is 15 amino acids. Germline V gene data show CDR1 as SGDLS and CDR2 as YYNGEE. V was pared by 2 bases and J by 0 bases, with 6 bases between. Here the CDR3 reads CASSVPGSGANVLTF. CDR3 DNA sequence: TGTGCCAGCAGCGTCCCAGGCTCTGGGGCCAACGTCCTGACTTTC.

As to this clone: Other nucleotide sequences in the sample specify the same CDR3. The V and J genes are TRBV27 and TRBJ1-1, with 7 bases fitting TRBD1. The CDR3 is 13 residues long. CDR1 is MNHEY, CDR2 SMNVEV, per germline (reference sequence). The V segment lost 6 bases and the J segment 0 bases; nucleotides outside the gene matches: 1. The CDR3 DNA is TGTGCCAGCAGGGGACAGATGAACACTGAAGCTTTCTTT. Protein sequence: CASRGQMNTEAFF.

The V and J genes are TRBV13 and TRBJ1-1; 7 bases match TRBD1. V dropped 5 bases and J dropped 3; count of bases not matched to a gene: 6. CDR3 length: 14 residues. The germline V gene encodes CDR1 PRHDT and CDR2 FYEKMQ (reference sequence). The CDR3 DNA reads as TGTGCCAGCAGCGAGACAGGGATGGACACTGAAGCTTTCTTT. Its protein product is CASSETGMDTEAFF.

This clone was found a few times. J is TRBJ1-1 and V is TRBV18; 8 positions match TRBD1. CDR3 length: 16 amino acids. Per the germline V gene, CDR1 is KGHSH and CDR2 is LQKENI. V was clipped by 0 bases and J by 2 bases; unmatched bases: 5. CDR3 residues: CASSPPQGAFNTEAFF. The DNA for the CDR3 is TGTGCCAGCTCACCACCCCAGGGGGCCTTCAACACTGAAGCTTTCTTT.

As DNA, the CDR3 is TGTGCCAGCAGCGCGGGCCATAGCGGGGCCTCCTACGAGCAGTACTTC. The encoded protein is CASSAGHSGASYEQYF. The V call is TRBV9, the J call TRBJ2-7; 8 positions match TRBD2. The CDR3 runs 16 residues. Germline V gene data show CDR1 as SGDLS and CDR2 as YYNGEE. The V segment lost 3 bases and the J segment 0 bases; nucleotides outside the gene matches: 8.

The chain has TRBV14 and TRBJ2-7; TRBD2 might be the D (5 bases). V was shortened by 1 base and J by 0 bases, with 13 bases between the two germline ends. This CDR3 has 16 amino acids. CDR1 and CDR2 (germline): SGHDN, FVKESK. The DNA of the CDR3 is TGTGCCAGCAGCCAAGGAAAGCGGTCGACCTCCTACGAGCAGTACTTC. Translation gives CASSQGKRSTSYEQYF.

This chain uses TRBV6-5 with TRBJ1-2; tentative D call: TRBD1 (5 bases). Germline CDR1 MNHEY, CDR2 SVGAGI. The CDR3 spans 13 residues. Trimming took 4 bases from V and 9 from J, leaving 15 bases between them. CDR3 DNA: TGTGCCAGCAGTTCTGGCCAGGGTAGGCGCTACACCTTC. Its protein is CASSSGQGRRYTF.

The chain uses TRBV7-9 and TRBJ2-3, with D tentatively TRBD2 (6 bases). This CDR3 region has 13 residues. V shed 5 bases and J shed 3 bases, with 9 bases lying between them. The germline V gene has CDR1 SEHNR and CDR2 FQNEAQ (reference sequence). The CDR3 sequence is CASSLGTTDTQYF. The DNA of the CDR3 is TGTGCCAGCAGCCTTGGGACTACAGATACGCAGTATTTT.

The rearrangement links TRBV9 to TRBJ2-3; the match to TRBD1 covers 9 bases. The CDR3 loop spans 15 amino acids. Germline assignment: CDR1 SGDLS and CDR2 YYNGEE. V shed 5 bases, J shed 4 bases, and the junction held 8 bases outside the gene matches. The CDR3 sequence: CASSLQGAGADTQYF. The CDR3 DNA reads as TGTGCCAGCAGTTTACAGGGGGCTGGGGCAGATACGCAGTATTTT.

This clone was detected ten times or more. This chain uses TRBV2 with TRBJ1-1; the match to TRBD1 covers 7 bases. V dropped 7 bases and J dropped 1; count of bases not matched to a gene: 6. The CDR3 loop spans 14 amino acids. Germline CDR1 reads SNHLY; CDR2 reads FYNNEI. As DNA, the CDR3 is TGTGCCAGCACCGCGACAGGGTGGAACACTGAAGCTTTCTTT. Protein sequence: CASTATGWNTEAFF.

The chain uses TRBV5-5 and TRBJ2-7; maybe TRBD2 (6 bases). The V end was cut by 2 bases, the J end by 5 bases, with 11 bases between. The germline V gene has CDR1 SGHKS and CDR2 YYEKEE (reference sequence). The CDR3 spans 13 residues. The CDR3 bases are TGTGCCAGCAGCTTCGGGGGAAAGAACGAGCAGTACTTC. Encoded protein: CASSFGGKNEQYF.

The rearrangement uses TRBV19 and TRBJ2-1, with 14 bases lining up with TRBD2. CDR1 is LNHDA and CDR2 is SQIVND in the germline V gene (reference sequence). J gave up 8 bases and V 6 bases, and 9 bases lay outside the gene matches. This CDR3 spans 16 amino acids. The CDR3 DNA is TGTGCCAGTAGGAGGGGGGGGACTAGCGGGAGTTATGAGCAGTTCTTC. It yields the protein CASRRGGTSGSYEQFF.

This sequence joins TRBV5-6 and TRBJ1-2; TRBD1 might be the D (6 bases). From germline, CDR1 is SGHDT and CDR2 YYEEEE. This CDR3 comprises 17 residues. Trimming stripped 2 bases from V and 4 bases from J, with 21 bases between. The CDR3 loop reads CASSFLGQPRALYGYTF. CDR3 bases: TGTGCCAGCAGCTTTCTAGGACAGCCCCGGGCCCTCTATGGCTACACCTTC.

V is TRBV3-1 (or the pseudogene TRBV3-2) and J is TRBJ1-2; D perhaps matches TRBD1 (6 bases). Germline assignment: CDR1 LGHDT and CDR2 YNNKEL (reference sequence). V was pared by 0 bases and J by 5 bases, with 10 bases between. This CDR3 has 14 residues. The CDR3 is CASSQERTAYGYTF. CDR3 DNA: TGTGCCAGCAGCCAAGAAAGGACAGCTTATGGCTACACCTTC.

The chain joins TRBV12-3 or TRBV12-4 to TRBJ1-5; D gene uncertain. V was shortened by 0 bases and J by 5 bases, with 5 bases between the two germline ends. The CDR3 has 13 residues. This chain's CDR3 is CASSLALDQPQHF. The CDR3 DNA reads TGTGCCAGCAGTTTAGCGCTAGATCAGCCCCAGCATTTT.

The V call is TRBV5-1, the J call TRBJ2-1; 9 bases are shared with TRBD2. Trimming took 4 bases from V and 1 from J; bases not matched to a gene: 6. Per the germline V gene, CDR1 is SGHRS and CDR2 is YFSETQ. CDR3 size: 16 residues. Here the CDR3 DNA reads TGCGCCAGCAGCCTTTCTAGCGGGATTTCCTACAATGAGCAGTTCTTC. It codes for CASSLSSGISYNEQFF.

This chain uses TRBV7-9 with TRBJ1-2; 8 bases map to TRBD1. Germline CDR1 SEHNR, CDR2 FQNEAQ (reference sequence). V was pared by 2 bases and J by 7 bases, with 6 bases of the junction left unmatched. The CDR3 contains 14 residues. For the CDR3, the DNA is TGTGCCAGCAGCTTAAGACAGGGGAATGGTGGCTACACCTTC. Protein sequence: CASSLRQGNGGYTF.

V is TRBV2 and J is TRBJ1-6; 10 positions agree with TRBD1. CDR3 size: 15 residues. Unmatched junction bases numbered 5, after V lost 2 bases and J lost 10 bases. Per the germline V gene, CDR1 is SNHLY and CDR2 is FYNNEI. CDR3 sequence reads: CASSEPGQGWSPLHF. The CDR3 DNA is TGTGCCAGCAGTGAACCGGGACAGGGGTGGTCACCCCTCCACTTT. The whole variable domain, filled in from reference TRBV2 and TRBJ1-6, reads EPEVTQTPSHQVTQMGQEVILRCVPISNHLYFYWYRQILGQKVEFLVSFYNNEISEKSEIFDDQFSVERPDGSNFTLKIRSTKLEDSAMYFCASSEPGQGWSPLHFGNGTRLTVT.

CDR3 sequence: CASSYRTNDQPQHF. CDR3 sequence (DNA): TGTGCCAGCAGTTACAGGACAAACGATCAGCCCCAGCATTTT. V usage is TRBV6-2 or TRBV6-3 and J usage is TRBJ1-5; D may be TRBD1 (5 bases). This CDR3 is built from 14 residues. V shed 2 bases and J shed 5 bases, with 10 bases lying between them. Germline values: CDR1 MNHEY, CDR2 SVGEGT.

This clone was counted a single time. V and J are TRBV4-2 and TRBJ2-7; 12 positions match TRBD2. The germline CDR1 and CDR2 sequences are LGHNA and YNFKEQ. J was trimmed by 9 bases and V by 0 bases; bases with no gene match: 6. This CDR3 is built from 15 residues. The CDR3 DNA reads TGTGCCAGCAGCCAAGATGTTTCTAGCGGGAGGGTGCAGTACTTC. This translates into CASSQDVSSGRVQYF.